This T cell receptor beta chain was sequenced for a study of blood T cell repertoires in COVID-19. From germline, CDR1 is MNHEY and CDR2 SVGEGT. Unmatched junction bases numbered 11, after V lost 6 bases and J lost 4 bases. There are 16 residues in the CDR3. Data came from immunoSEQ multiplex PCR; TCRdb stores just in-frame clones and leaves some out. The sample has around 220,000 clones; approximately 80% are singletons. This study enrolled people aged 18 to 89 from about two dozen US geographic areas. The sample was PBMCs or T cells enriched from blood (not recorded which). This receptor was taken from a woman between 40 and 50 years old with acute COVID-19. This chain connects TRBV6-2 or TRBV6-3 to TRBJ1-5; 8 bases fit TRBD1. The CDR3 loop reads CASSPSGQGGNQPQHF. The CDR3 DNA sequence: TGTGCCAGCAGCCCTTCAGGACAGGGAGGGAATCAGCCCCAGCATTTT.